The rows below give T cell receptor beta chains drawn from one sample of a study of Tregs in tolerant kidney transplant recipients. Some clones are missing from TCRdb's copy, which holds only in-frame ones; the method was immunoSEQ multiplex PCR. The sample contains 240,000 or so clones, approximately 83% of which appear only once. Sequenced: CD4+ T cells from blood. The origin of the receptors is a human donor in good health. Both conserved end residues are part of each CDR3. D genes are given only for firm matches. Rows may omit the clone size; those that give it use once, few, many or a size class.

TRBV11-2,-,-,TRBJ2-3,16,CASSFGAVSGTDTQYF,TGTGCCAGCAGCTTCGGAGCGGTGTCTGGCACAGATACGCAGTATTTT
TRBV15,-,-,TRBJ2-7,12,CATSSVNGGKYF,TGTGCCACCAGCAGTGTCAATGGGGGCAAGTACTTC
TRBV15,TRBD2,-,TRBJ2-3,16,CATSRGGTSGTDTQYF,TGTGCCACCAGCAGGGGTGGGACTAGCGGAACAGATACGCAGTATTTT
TRBV5-1,-,-,TRBJ1-3,15,CASSPASGSGNTIYF,TGCGCCAGCAGCCCGGCCTCTGGCTCTGGAAACACCATATATTTT
TRBV7-2,TRBD2,-,TRBJ2-3,14,CASSRDYLTDTQYF,TGTGCCAGCAGCAGGGACTACCTCACAGATACGCAGTATTTT
TRBV4-1,TRBD2,-,TRBJ2-1,16,CASSLPLAGGGNEQFF,TGCGCCAGCAGCCTCCCCCTAGCGGGAGGAGGCAATGAGCAGTTCTTC
TRBV5-1,-,-,TRBJ2-4,15,CASSLAGTGEDIQYF,TGCGCCAGCAGCTTGGCCGGGACGGGAGAGGACATTCAGTACTTC
TRBV5-4,-,-,TRBJ1-4,13,CASSPDRGEKLFF,TGTGCCAGCAGCCCGGACAGAGGTGAAAAACTGTTTTTT
TRBV18,-,-,TRBJ1-5,15,CASSPTTGRTQPQHF,TGTGCCAGCTCACCAACTACGGGGCGGACTCAGCCCCAGCATTTT
TRBV15,-,-,TRBJ2-2,15,CATSRVDSNTGELFF,TGTGCCACCAGCAGAGTTGACTCAAACACCGGGGAGCTGTTTTTT
TRBV19,TRBD1,once,TRBJ2-7,15,CASSMPGQVSYEQYF,TGTGCCAGTAGTATGCCCGGACAGGTCTCCTACGAGCAGTACTTC
TRBV5-1,TRBD2,-,TRBJ2-7,16,CASSILTGTSGYEQYF,TGCGCCAGCAGCATCCTAACCGGGACTAGCGGCTACGAGCAGTACTTC
TRBV7-3,TRBD1,-,TRBJ1-4,15,CASSRTGEPNEKLFF,TGTGCCAGCAGCCGGACAGGGGAGCCTAATGAAAAACTGTTTTTT
TRBV5-8,-,-,TRBJ1-2,14,CASSLELGPYGYTF,TGTGCCAGCAGCTTGGAACTGGGGCCCTATGGCTACACCTTC
TRBV27,TRBD1,-,TRBJ1-2,13,CATRQGTFYGYTF,TGTGCCACCAGACAGGGGACTTTCTATGGCTACACCTTC
TRBV18,-,-,TRBJ2-5,12,CASSPLGETQYF,TGTGCCAGCTCACCTTTAGGAGAGACCCAGTACTTC
TRBV7-8,TRBD1,-,TRBJ1-2,16,CASSARTGGRDYGYTF,TGTGCCAGCAGCGCCCGGACAGGGGGAAGGGACTATGGCTACACCTTC
TRBV2,-,-,TRBJ2-1,14,CASSELARENEQFF,TGTGCCAGCAGTGAGCTAGCGAGAGAGAATGAGCAGTTCTTC
TRBV10-1,TRBD2,-,TRBJ2-3,15,CASSSSGGPTDTQYF,TGCGCCAGCAGTTCTAGCGGGGGGCCCACAGATACGCAGTATTTT
TRBV28,-,-,TRBJ2-3,12,CASSPTGQAQYF,TGTGCCAGCAGCCCGACCGGGCAGGCGCAGTATTTT
TRBV19,-,-,TRBJ2-1,14,CATWDTKVINEQFF,TGTGCCACCTGGGACACAAAAGTTATTAATGAGCAGTTCTTC
TRBV19,TRBD1,-,TRBJ2-7,14,CASSVEDRGHEQYF,TGTGCCAGTAGTGTAGAGGACAGGGGCCACGAGCAGTACTTC
TRBV11-2,TRBD1,-,TRBJ1-5,16,CASSSWTGDTDQPQHF,TGTGCCAGCAGCTCATGGACAGGGGATACAGATCAGCCCCAGCATTTT
TRBV5-1,TRBD1,-,TRBJ1-3,18,CASSLDGTGFLSGNTIYF,TGCGCCAGCAGCTTGGACGGGACAGGGTTTTTATCTGGAAACACCATATATTTT
TRBV7-9,TRBD1,-,TRBJ1-5,16,CASKSWGTGSNQPQHF,TGTGCCAGCAAAAGCTGGGGGACAGGTAGCAATCAGCCCCAGCATTTT
TRBV6-1,TRBD2,-,TRBJ2-1,17,CASSGSTGGAAYNEQFF,TGTGCCAGCAGTGGATCAACCGGGGGGGCCGCCTACAATGAGCAGTTCTTC
TRBV7-6,-,-,TRBJ2-1,16,CASSAAGTTSYNEQFF,TGTGCCAGCAGCGCAGCTGGGACAACCTCCTACAATGAGCAGTTCTTC
TRBV10-1,-,-,TRBJ1-1,15,CASSLGRLGRTEAFF,TGCGCCAGCAGTTTAGGTAGGCTCGGGCGCACTGAAGCTTTCTTT
TRBV4-1,-,-,TRBJ2-5,13,CASSQDTQETQYF,TGCGCCAGCAGCCAAGACACACAAGAGACCCAGTACTTC
TRBV6-1,-,-,TRBJ2-5,15,CASSRVVTTQETQYF,TGTGCCAGCAGTCGGGTGGTAACTACCCAAGAGACCCAGTACTTC
TRBV29-1,-,once,TRBJ1-5,14,CSVEMAGVDQPQHF,TGCAGCGTTGAAATGGCAGGGGTAGATCAGCCCCAGCATTTT
TRBV5-1,-,-,TRBJ2-7,15,CASSLVVTTSREQYF,TGCGCCAGCAGCTTGGTGGTGACTACTTCCCGCGAGCAGTACTTC
TRBV7-8,TRBD2,-,TRBJ2-1,15,CASSPRTSGNGEQFF,TGTGCCAGCAGCCCACGGACTAGCGGGAACGGTGAGCAGTTCTTC
TRBV6-5,-,once,TRBJ2-1,14,CAILTGSSYNEQFF,TGTGCCATCCTCACTGGGAGCTCCTACAATGAGCAGTTCTTC
TRBV5-1,-,-,TRBJ2-1,13,CASSQDGPNEQFF,TGCGCCAGCAGCCAAGACGGCCCCAATGAGCAGTTCTTC
TRBV5-6,TRBD1,once,TRBJ1-2,15,CASSLGERDSYGYTF,TGTGCCAGCAGCTTGGGAGAGCGGGACAGCTATGGCTACACCTTC
TRBV9,TRBD2,-,TRBJ2-1,15,CASRATGTTRLAQFF,TGTGCCAGCAGGGCTACCGGGACTACACGATTGGCGCAGTTCTTC
TRBV15,TRBD2,once,TRBJ2-5,19,CATSRGLAGVTVRQETQYF,TGTGCCACCAGCAGAGGACTAGCGGGAGTCACAGTGCGACAAGAGACCCAGTACTTC
TRBV9,TRBD1,-,TRBJ2-5,15,CASSVPGGPGETQYF,TGTGCCAGCAGCGTTCCAGGGGGCCCTGGAGAGACCCAGTACTTC
TRBV7-2,-,few,TRBJ2-7,13,CASSSEGPYEQYF,TGTGCCAGCAGCTCAGAGGGGCCCTACGAGCAGTACTTC
TRBV6-1,-,few,TRBJ1-5,13,CASSAQDNQPQHF,TGTGCCAGCAGTGCCCAGGATAATCAGCCCCAGCATTTT
TRBV7-9,TRBD2,-,TRBJ2-7,15,CASSPGGTASHEQYF,TGTGCCAGCAGCCCGGGGGGGACGGCGAGTCACGAGCAGTACTTC
TRBV30,-,-,TRBJ2-5,13,CAWSVQGVETQYF,TGTGCCTGGAGTGTTCAGGGAGTGGAGACCCAGTACTTC
TRBV18,-,-,TRBJ2-1,18,CASSPPTGSPSPHNEQFF,TGTGCCAGCTCACCACCGACAGGCTCCCCTAGTCCCCACAATGAGCAGTTCTTC
TRBV11-2,TRBD1,-,TRBJ2-1,17,CASSFPKTGGLDNEQFF,TGTGCCAGCAGCTTCCCTAAGACAGGGGGCTTAGACAATGAGCAGTTCTTC
TRBV12-5,-,-,TRBJ2-1,17,CASGLSSSVSSYNEQFF,TGTGCTAGTGGTTTAAGCTCTAGCGTAAGCTCCTACAATGAGCAGTTCTTC
TRBV2,-,once,TRBJ2-5,14,CAREVTESGETQYF,TGTGCCAGAGAAGTGACAGAATCCGGGGAGACCCAGTACTTC
TRBV19,TRBD1,-,TRBJ2-7,15,CASSHPGTGKDEQYF,TGTGCCAGTAGCCATCCCGGGACAGGGAAGGACGAGCAGTACTTC
TRBV14,-,-,TRBJ2-2,13,CASSLRLAGELFF,TGTGCCAGCAGCCTACGACTAGCCGGGGAGCTGTTTTTT
TRBV11-2,-,-,TRBJ1-1,13,CASSPRPGTEAFF,TGTGCCAGCAGCCCGCGCCCGGGGACTGAAGCTTTCTTT
TRBV6-6,-,-,TRBJ1-2,14,CASSRGVSWNGYTF,TGTGCCAGCAGCCGGGGGGTATCGTGGAATGGCTACACCTTC